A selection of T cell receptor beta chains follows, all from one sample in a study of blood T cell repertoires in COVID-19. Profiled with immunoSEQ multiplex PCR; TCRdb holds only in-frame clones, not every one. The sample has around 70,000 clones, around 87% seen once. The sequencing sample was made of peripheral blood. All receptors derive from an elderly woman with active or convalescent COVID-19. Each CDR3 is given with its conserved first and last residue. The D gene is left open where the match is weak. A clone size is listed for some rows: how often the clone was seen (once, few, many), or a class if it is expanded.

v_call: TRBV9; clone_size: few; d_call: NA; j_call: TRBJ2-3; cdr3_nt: TGTGCCAGCAGCGTAGCACTCACTAGCGGGACAGGGGATACGCAGTATTTT; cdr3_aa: CASSVALTSGTGDTQYF
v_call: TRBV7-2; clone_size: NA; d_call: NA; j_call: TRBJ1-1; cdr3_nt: TGTGCCAGCAGCCCTGTCAGGGAGGGGGTTGGAAAGACTGAAGCTTTCTTT; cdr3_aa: CASSPVREGVGKTEAFF
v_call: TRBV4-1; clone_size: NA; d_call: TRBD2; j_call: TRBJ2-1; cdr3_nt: TGCGCCAGCAGCCAAGTTTGGGGAACTAGCGGGGGGGTTGGCCCCTACAATGAGCAGTTCTTC; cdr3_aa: CASSQVWGTSGGVGPYNEQFF
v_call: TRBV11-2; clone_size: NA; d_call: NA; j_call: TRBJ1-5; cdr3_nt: TGTGCCAGCAGCCCAACTCCGGGACACGGTCTTCAGCCCCAGCATTTT; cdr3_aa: CASSPTPGHGLQPQHF
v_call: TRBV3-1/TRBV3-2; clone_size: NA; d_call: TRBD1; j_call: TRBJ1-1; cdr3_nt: TGTGCCAGCAGCCACATAGACAGGGGCTCGACTGAAGCTTTCTTT; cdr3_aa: CASSHIDRGSTEAFF
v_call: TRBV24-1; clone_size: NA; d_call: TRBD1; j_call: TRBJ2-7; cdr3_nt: TGTGCCACCAGTCTCCCCCCCGGGACAGCTACCTACGAGCAGTACTTC; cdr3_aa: CATSLPPGTATYEQYF
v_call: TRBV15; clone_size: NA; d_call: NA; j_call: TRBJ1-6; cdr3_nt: TGTGCCACCAGCAGAGCCCGGGATCCCCTCCACTTT; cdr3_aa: CATSRARDPLHF
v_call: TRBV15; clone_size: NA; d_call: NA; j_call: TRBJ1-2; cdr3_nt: TGTGCCACCAGCAGAGATGTGACACCGGAGGATGGCTACACCTTC; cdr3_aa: CATSRDVTPEDGYTF
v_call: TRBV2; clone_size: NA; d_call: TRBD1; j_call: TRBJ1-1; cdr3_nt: TGTGCCAGCAGGGATGGACAGGAGGGCGAGGCTTTCTTT; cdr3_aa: CASRDGQEGEAFF
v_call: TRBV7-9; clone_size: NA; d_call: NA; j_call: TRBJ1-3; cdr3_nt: TGTGCCAGCAGCTTAGCGTCCCCCGTTATCTCTGGAAACACCATATATTTT; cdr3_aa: CASSLASPVISGNTIYF
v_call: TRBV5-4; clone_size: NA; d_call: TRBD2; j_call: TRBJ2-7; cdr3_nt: TGTGCCAGCAGCTCTTTAGCGGGGGGCTACGAGCAGTACTTC; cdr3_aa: CASSSLAGGYEQYF
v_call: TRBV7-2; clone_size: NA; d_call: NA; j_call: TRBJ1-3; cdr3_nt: TGTGCCAGCAGCTTAGTCCAGGGAACGATCTCTGGAAACACCATATATTTT; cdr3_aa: CASSLVQGTISGNTIYF
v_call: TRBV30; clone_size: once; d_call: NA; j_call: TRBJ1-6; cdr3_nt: TGTGCCTGCCCAGCCGGGAGCTCCTATAATTCACCCCTCCACTTT; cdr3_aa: CACPAGSSYNSPLHF
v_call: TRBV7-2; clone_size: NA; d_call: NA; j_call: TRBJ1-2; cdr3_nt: TGTGCCAGCAGCTCCAGGGGCGCCATATGGGAGGGTGGCTACACCTTC; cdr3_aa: CASSSRGAIWEGGYTF
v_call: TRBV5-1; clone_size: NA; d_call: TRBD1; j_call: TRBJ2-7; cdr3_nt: TGCGCCAGCTCACTAGACAGGGTCTACGAGCAGTACTTC; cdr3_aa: CASSLDRVYEQYF
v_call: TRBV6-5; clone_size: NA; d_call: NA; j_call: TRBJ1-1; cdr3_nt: TGTGCCAGCAGGGAGATAGGAGCTTTCTTT; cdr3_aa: CASREIGAFF
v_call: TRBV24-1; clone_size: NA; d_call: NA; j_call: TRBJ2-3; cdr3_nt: TGTGCCACCAGCCGCGGGCCTACAGATACGCAGTATTTT; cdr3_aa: CATSRGPTDTQYF